A single sample gave rise to the 23 T cell receptor beta chains below, sequenced in a study of CD8+CD57+ T cells in acquired aplastic anemia. Profiles of TCR beta VDJ and CDR3 were generated from a genomic DNA template. Each CDR3 protein is one row after TCRdb ran MiXCR on the reads. This table holds 200,000 to 300,000 distinct CDR3 sequences, 82% found once. For sequencing, patients were chosen who had shown expansion of CD8+CD57+ cells by flow cytometry. Sequencing was done on a sample of sorted CD4+, CD8+, or CD8+CD57+ T cells (not recorded which) from PBMCs. The receptors here all came from a human donor with aplastic anemia.

The rearrangement joins TRBV7-3 to TRBJ2-3, with D possibly TRBD2 on 6 matching bases. This CDR3 spans 13 amino acids. The germline CDR1 and CDR2 sequences are SGHTA and FQGTGA. Trimming removed 5 bases from V and 10 bases from J, with 16 bases in between. CDR3 sequence reads: CASSDAGTGAQYF. The CDR3 bases are TGTGCCAGCAGCGACGCGGGCACGGGAGCGCAGTATTTT.

Concerning this clonotype: Because it lacks the conserved phenylalanine or tryptophan at the end, this CDR3 is likely a read error. The DNA is omitted, as the CDR3 cannot be located on it reliably, and the CDR3 follows TCRdb's listing. This chain uses TRBV7-9 with TRBJ2-3; TRBD2 is the table's D call, not checked against the DNA. The CDR3 has 13 residues if both end residues are counted. The germline V gene has CDR1 SEHNR and CDR2 FQNEAQ (reference sequence). CDR3 sequence: CASGVGGSGGQDL.

Comment on this clonotype: Germline and junction disagree at one end, which may indicate a read error. The V call is TRBV2, the J call TRBJ1-5; D remains unclear. CDR1 is SNHLY, CDR2 FYNNEI, per germline. The CDR3 is made up of 14 amino acids. The CDR3 nucleotides are TGTGCCAGCAGCTTAATGGGGAACAATCCGCCCCAGCATTTC. Its protein product is CASSLMGNNPPQHF. The whole variable domain, remainder taken from reference TRBV2 and TRBJ1-5, is EPEVTQTPSHQVTQMGQEVILRCVPISNHLYFYWYRQILGQKVEFLVSFYNNEISEKSEIFDDQFSVERPDGSNFTLKIRSTKLEDSAMYFCASSLMGNNPPQHFGDGTRLSIL.

The chain is built from TRBV7-2 and TRBJ1-2; no definite D call. V dropped 4 bases and J dropped 11 bases, with 23 bases sitting between them. The CDR3 has 15 residues. Germline CDR1 is SGHTA and CDR2 is FQGNSA. CDR3 region: CASSWGGGPNTGYTF. DNA for the CDR3: TGTGCCAGCAGCTGGGGTGGAGGGCCAAACACTGGGTACACCTTC.

Concerning this clonotype: Germline and junction disagree at one end, which may indicate a read error. This rearrangement joins TRBV2 to TRBJ2-3, with D tentatively TRBD1 or TRBD2 (5 bases each). Germline CDR1 reads SNHLY; CDR2 reads FYNNEI. The CDR3 has 13 residues. DNA for the CDR3: TGTGCCAGCGGGGACGGTAGCACAATTAGCAGGTCTTTT. Translated, it gives CASGDGSTISRSF.

This clonotype occurred a few times. J is TRBJ2-1 and V is TRBV7-9; 7 bases fit TRBD1. This CDR3 has 17 residues. Per the germline V gene, CDR1 is SEHNR and CDR2 is FQNEAQ (reference sequence). V was clipped by 1 base and J by 9 bases; unmatched bases: 15. The CDR3 sequence: CASSLDLTGNTEAEQFF. The CDR3 DNA reads TGTGCCAGCAGCTTAGATCTGACAGGGAACACTGAAGCTGAGCAGTTCTTC.

The genes are TRBV7-9 and TRBJ2-2; D is unresolved. In germline, CDR1 is SEHNR, CDR2 FQNEAQ (reference sequence). There are 15 residues in the CDR3. The germline V and J ends were trimmed by 3 bases and 1 base, with 9 bases remaining between them. The CDR3 spells CASSFSGRNTGELFF. The DNA of the CDR3 is TGTGCCAGCAGCTTTTCTGGACGGAACACCGGGGAGCTGTTTTTT.

V gene TRBV7-2 combines with J gene TRBJ1-6; D is unresolved. The germline V gene encodes CDR1 SGHTA and CDR2 FQGNSA. V was trimmed by 5 bases and J by 6 bases, leaving 8 bases between them. This CDR3 comprises 13 residues. CDR3 coding DNA: TGTGCCAGCAGCGAAGACCTTAATTCACCCCTCCACTTT. The encoded protein is CASSEDLNSPLHF.

The chain links TRBV7-6 to TRBJ2-1, with TRBD2 as a possible D gene (6 bases). V lost 6 bases to trimming and J lost 7 bases, with 25 bases between them. The germline V gene encodes CDR1 SGHVS and CDR2 FNYEAQ. The CDR3 loop spans 17 amino acids. The CDR3 reads CASSSDRGPRRGNEQFF. CDR3 nucleotides: TGTGCCAGCAGTTCAGACAGAGGGCCAAGACGGGGGAATGAGCAGTTCTTC.

The rearrangement links TRBV7-6 to TRBJ2-7; D might be TRBD1 (5 bases). Between the trimmed V and J ends, which lost 5 bases and 3 bases, there was a span of 26 bases. There are 18 residues in the CDR3. The germline CDR1 and CDR2 sequences are SGHVS and FNYEAQ. The CDR3 protein is CASSQLPGYGATFYEQYV. The CDR3 bases are TGTGCCAGCAGCCAACTGCCAGGGTATGGCGCCACCTTCTACGAGCAGTACGTC.

The rearrangement uses TRBV2 and TRBJ2-1, with a possible D match to TRBD2 (7 bases). The CDR3 is 15 residues long. Trimming removed 4 bases at V and 16 bases at J, with 26 bases between. Germline CDR1 and CDR2: SNHLY and FYNNEI. DNA of the CDR3: TGTGCCAGCAGTGGGGGGGGGGGGGCGGTTACTGAAGCTTTCTTC. Translating gives CASSGGGGAVTEAFF. Based on the CDR3 plus reference TRBV2 and TRBJ2-1, the full variable domain is EPEVTQTPSHQVTQMGQEVILRCVPISNHLYFYWYRQILGQKVEFLVSFYNNEISEKSEIFDDQFSVERPDGSNFTLKIRSTKLEDSAMYFCASSGGGGAVTEAFFGPGTRLTVL.

Concerning this clonotype itself: One junction end disagrees with the germline gene, perhaps due to a read error. The V and J genes are TRBV7-9 and TRBJ2-3; D ambiguous. CDR1 and CDR2 (germline): SEHNR, FQNEAQ (reference sequence). This CDR3 has 14 residues. The CDR3: CASSLAGSSDTHVF. The CDR3 nucleotides are TGTGCCAGCAGCTTAGCGGGTAGTTCCGATACCCACGTCTTT.

The chain employs TRBV5-6 and TRBJ1-2; D remains ambiguous. The CDR3 is 16 residues long. The V gene's germline CDR1 is SGHDT and CDR2 YYEEEE. Between the trimmed V and J ends, which lost 4 bases and 5 bases, there was a span of 21 bases. The CDR3, as DNA: TGTGCCAGCAGCCCCGTTGACGACGGGCTCGTATATGGCTACACCTTC. It encodes CASSPVDDGLVYGYTF.

J is TRBJ1-6 and V is TRBV7-9, with D unresolved. The V end was cut by 3 bases, the J end by 14 bases, with 23 bases between. The CDR3 runs 16 residues. The germline V gene has CDR1 SEHNR and CDR2 FQNEAQ (reference sequence). CDR3 amino acids: CASSFQRSGWNAALHF. CDR3 bases: TGTGCCAGCAGCTTTCAAAGAAGCGGGTGGAATGCAGCCCTCCACTTT.

Notes on this clonotype: The CDR3 carries no conserved terminal phenylalanine or tryptophan, so it likely arises from a read error. The limits of the CDR3 on the DNA are not certain, so only TCRdb's listed CDR3 is given. The genes are TRBV7-9 and TRBJ2-3; TRBD1, the D gene given by the table, was not confirmed from the DNA. Both ends counted, the CDR3 spans 13 residues. Germline V gene data show CDR1 as SEHNR and CDR2 as FQNEAQ (reference sequence). CDR3 sequence reads: CASGYAGSYRANV.

The chain is built from TRBV7-2 and TRBJ2-3, with 7 bases aligning to TRBD2. Looked up from germline, CDR1 is SGHTA and CDR2 is FQGNSA. The CDR3 covers 16 residues. With 2 bases clipped from V and 12 bases from J, the junction kept 17 bases outside the gene matches. Here the CDR3 DNA reads TGTGCCAGCAGCTTATCGGGAGGTCCCGATACGCAGTCTCAGTATTTT. Residues: CASSLSGGPDTQSQYF.

Notes on this clonotype: A junction end diverges from the germline sequence, so it may reflect a read error. V usage is TRBV7-8 and J usage is TRBJ1-5; D is unresolved. Germline CDR1 reads SGHVS; CDR2 reads FQNEAQ. The CDR3 spans 14 residues. CDR3 in DNA: TGTGCCACCAGCTTGTCCAGTGGTACCCATACGCAGCATTTT. Its translation is CATSLSSGTHTQHF.

With respect to this clonotype: Here the CDR3 omits its conserved ending phenylalanine or tryptophan, so a read error is the likely source. The V gene is TRBV7-3, the J gene TRBJ2-1; D might be TRBD2 (6 bases). Germline-derived CDR1 and CDR2 are SGHTA and FQGTGA. The CDR3 totals 13 residues. The V end lost 6 bases, the J end lost 13 bases, and 19 bases lay between the germline ends. The CDR3 DNA reads as TGTGCCAGCAGTTCTGGCGGGACTTGGGGACAGTTCCAG. Translated: CASSSGGTWGQFQ.

The chain links TRBV2 to TRBJ1-5; D not resolved. Germline V gene data show CDR1 as SNHLY and CDR2 as FYNNEI. V dropped 8 bases and J dropped 0 bases, with 11 bases sitting between them. The CDR3 length is 14 residues. CDR3 protein: CASGQTNSNQPQHF. CDR3 coding DNA: TGTGCCAGCGGGCAAACTAATAGCAATCAGCCCCAGCATTTT.

This clonotype has only one observation. Likely a read error: the CDR3 ends without its conserved phenylalanine or tryptophan. It is unclear where the CDR3 begins or ends on the DNA, so no DNA is shown, and the CDR3 is as TCRdb lists it. V and J are TRBV7-8 and TRBJ1-2; the D call in the table, TRBD1, was not verified against the DNA. The CDR3 sequence runs 12 residues, both termini included. Germline V gives CDR1 SGHVS, CDR2 FQNEAQ. This CDR3 is CASSSAVCRDTY.

About this clonotype: The conserved phenylalanine or tryptophan is not found at the CDR3 terminus, so this likely reflects a read error. The DNA is left out, because the CDR3 cannot be placed on it with certainty; the CDR3 is given as TCRdb lists it. The chain links TRBV2 to TRBJ2-4; no check of the table's D call, TRBD1, against the DNA was made. Germline loops: CDR1 SNHLY, CDR2 FYNNEI. The CDR3 length equals 12 residues, ends included. The CDR3 loop is CASGGGGTITQY.

The genes are TRBV7-2 and TRBJ2-1; the match to TRBD2 covers 9 bases. Trimming at V came to 5 bases and at J to 7 bases, leaving 15 bases not matched to a gene. The germline gives CDR1 SGHTA, CDR2 FQGNSA. CDR3 length: 17 residues. In DNA, the CDR3 is TGTGCCAGCAGCAGTCATCCGGGACTAGCTGCCCATAATGAGCAGTTCTTC. This gives the protein CASSSHPGLAAHNEQFF.

The chain is built from TRBV7-3 and TRBJ1-2; 8 positions agree with TRBD1. CDR3 length equals 15 residues. Germline V CDR1 and CDR2: SGHTA, FQGTGA. Trimming cost V 8 bases and J 2 bases; bases outside gene matches: 10. In DNA form, the CDR3 reads TGTGCCAGCGGCTGTGGACAGGGTTCGAACTATGGCTACACCTTC. It yields the protein CASGCGQGSNYGYTF. Filled out from reference TRBV7-3 and TRBJ1-2, the complete variable domain reads GAGVSQTPSNKVTEKGKYVELRCDPISGHTALYWYRQSLGQGPEFLIYFQGTGAADDSGLPNDRFFAVRPEGSVSTLKIQRTERGDSAVYLCASGCGQGSNYGYTFGSGTRLTVV.